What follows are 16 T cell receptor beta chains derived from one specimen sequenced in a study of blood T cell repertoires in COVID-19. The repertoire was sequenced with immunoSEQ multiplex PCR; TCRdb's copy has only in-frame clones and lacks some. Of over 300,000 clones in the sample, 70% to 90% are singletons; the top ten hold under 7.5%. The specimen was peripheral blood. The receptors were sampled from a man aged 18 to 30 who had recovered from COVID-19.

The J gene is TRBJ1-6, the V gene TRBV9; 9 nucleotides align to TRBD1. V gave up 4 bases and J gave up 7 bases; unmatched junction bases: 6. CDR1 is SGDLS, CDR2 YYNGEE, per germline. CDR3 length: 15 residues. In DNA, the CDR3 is TGTGCCAGCAGCTTTTGGGACAGGGAAAATTCACCCCTCCACTTT. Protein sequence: CASSFWDRENSPLHF. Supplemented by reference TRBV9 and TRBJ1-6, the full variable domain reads DSGVTQTPKHLITATGQRVTLRCSPRSGDLSVYWYQQSLDQGLQFLIQYYNGEERAKGNILERFSAQQFPDLHSELNLSSLELGDSALYFCASSFWDRENSPLHFGNGTRLTVT.

The CDR3 region has the DNA TGTGCCAGCAGTGTAAGCCGGGACAGGGATACTGAAGCTTTCTTT. This codes for CASSVSRDRDTEAFF. The gene calls are TRBV2 and TRBJ1-1, with TRBD1 identical over 9 bases. The CDR3 runs 15 residues. With 4 bases clipped from V and 5 bases from J, the junction kept 8 bases outside the gene matches. Germline loops: CDR1 SNHLY, CDR2 FYNNEI.

This CDR3 is CATSDLHPRQFSYNEQFF. CDR3 in DNA: TGTGCCACCAGTGATTTGCACCCTAGACAGTTCTCCTACAATGAGCAGTTCTTC. This sequence joins TRBV24-1 and TRBJ2-1; the D gene is possibly TRBD1 (5 bases). The CDR3 has 18 amino acids. Germline-derived CDR1 and CDR2 are KGHDR and SFDVKD. With 0 bases removed from V and 0 bases from J, the gap between germline ends came to 14 bases.

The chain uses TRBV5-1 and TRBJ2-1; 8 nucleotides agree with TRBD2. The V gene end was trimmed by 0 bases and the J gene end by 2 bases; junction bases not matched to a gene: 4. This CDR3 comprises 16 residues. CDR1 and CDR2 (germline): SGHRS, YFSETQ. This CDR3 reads CASSLVLAATYNEQFF. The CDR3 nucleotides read TGCGCCAGCAGCTTGGTACTAGCGGCCACCTACAATGAGCAGTTCTTC.

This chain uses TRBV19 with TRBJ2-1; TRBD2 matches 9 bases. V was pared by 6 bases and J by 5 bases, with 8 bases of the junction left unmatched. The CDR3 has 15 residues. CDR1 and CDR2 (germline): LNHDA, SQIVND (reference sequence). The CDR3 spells CASSRLAGADNEQFF. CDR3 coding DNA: TGTGCCAGTAGCCGATTAGCGGGGGCCGACAATGAGCAGTTCTTC.

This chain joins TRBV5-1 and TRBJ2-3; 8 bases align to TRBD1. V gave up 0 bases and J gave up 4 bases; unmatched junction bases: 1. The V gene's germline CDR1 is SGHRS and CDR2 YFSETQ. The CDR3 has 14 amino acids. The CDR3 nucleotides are TGCGCCAGCAGCTTGGCCAGGGGGCCAGATACGCAGTATTTT. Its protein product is CASSLARGPDTQYF.

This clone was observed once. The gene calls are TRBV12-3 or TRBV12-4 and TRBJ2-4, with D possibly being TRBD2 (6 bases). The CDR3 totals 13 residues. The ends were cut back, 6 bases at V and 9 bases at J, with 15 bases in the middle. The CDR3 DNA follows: TGTGCCAGCAGGGGGATCACCGGGGGCATTCAGTACTTC. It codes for CASRGITGGIQYF.

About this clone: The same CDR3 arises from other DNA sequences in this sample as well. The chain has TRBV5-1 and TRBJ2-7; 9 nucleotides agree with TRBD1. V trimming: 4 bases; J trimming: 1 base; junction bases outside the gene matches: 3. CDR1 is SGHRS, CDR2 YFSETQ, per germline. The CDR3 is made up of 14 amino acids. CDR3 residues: CASSPGQGSYEQYF. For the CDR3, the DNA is TGCGCCAGCAGCCCCGGACAGGGGTCCTACGAGCAGTACTTC.

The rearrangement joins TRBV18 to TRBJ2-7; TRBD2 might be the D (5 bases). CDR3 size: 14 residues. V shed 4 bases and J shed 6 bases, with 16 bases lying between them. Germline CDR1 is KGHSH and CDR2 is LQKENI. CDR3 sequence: CASSLTPPGSEQYF. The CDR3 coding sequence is TGTGCCAGCTCACTCACCCCCCCGGGGAGCGAGCAGTACTTC.

The CDR3 sequence: CASSRDRGWEQYF. DNA of the CDR3: TGTGCCAGCAGCAGAGACAGGGGTTGGGAGCAGTACTTC. V gene TRBV7-9 combines with J gene TRBJ2-7; 8 bases fit TRBD1. The germline CDR1 and CDR2 sequences are SEHNR and FQNEAQ (reference sequence). J was trimmed by 7 bases and V by 5 bases; bases with no gene match: 7. The CDR3 sequence is 13 residues long.

The CDR3 nucleotides are TGTGCCAGCAGCTTATTCGGGAACACTGAAGCTTTCTTT. Translated: CASSLFGNTEAFF. The rearrangement links TRBV11-2 to TRBJ1-1; no clear D gene. Trimming took 2 bases from V and 1 from J, leaving 5 bases between them. The CDR3 has 13 residues. From germline, CDR1 is SGHAT and CDR2 FQNNGV.

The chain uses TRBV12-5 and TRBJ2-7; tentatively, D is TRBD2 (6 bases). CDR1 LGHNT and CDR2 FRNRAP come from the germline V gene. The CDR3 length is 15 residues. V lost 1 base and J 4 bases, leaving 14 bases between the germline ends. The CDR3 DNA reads TGTGCTAGTGGTTTGGGATGGGGGGAAGGGTACGAGCAGTACTTC. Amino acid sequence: CASGLGWGEGYEQYF.

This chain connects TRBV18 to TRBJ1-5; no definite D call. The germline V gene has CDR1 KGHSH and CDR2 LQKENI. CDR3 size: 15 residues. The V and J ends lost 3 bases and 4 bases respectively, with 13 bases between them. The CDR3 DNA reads TGTGCCAGCTCACCTGGTAGTATATCGAATCAGCCCCAGCATTTT. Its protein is CASSPGSISNQPQHF.

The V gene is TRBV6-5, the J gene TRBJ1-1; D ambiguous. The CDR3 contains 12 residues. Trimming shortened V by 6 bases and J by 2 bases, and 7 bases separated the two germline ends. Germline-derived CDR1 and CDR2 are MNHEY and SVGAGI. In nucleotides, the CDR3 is TGTGCCAGCAGGCGCGATAACACTGAAGCTTTCTTT. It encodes CASRRDNTEAFF.

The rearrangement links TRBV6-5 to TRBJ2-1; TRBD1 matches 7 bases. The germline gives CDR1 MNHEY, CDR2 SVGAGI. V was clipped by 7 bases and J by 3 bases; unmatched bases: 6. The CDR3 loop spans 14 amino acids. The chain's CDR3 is CASTPGQLYNEQFF. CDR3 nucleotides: TGTGCCAGCACCCCGGGACAGCTCTACAATGAGCAGTTCTTC.

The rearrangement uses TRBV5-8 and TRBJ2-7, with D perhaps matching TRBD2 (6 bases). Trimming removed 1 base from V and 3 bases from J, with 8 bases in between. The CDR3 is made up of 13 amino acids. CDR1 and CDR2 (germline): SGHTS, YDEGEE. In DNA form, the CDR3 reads TGTGCCAGCAGCTTGAGGGGAGGCTACGAGCAGTACTTC. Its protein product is CASSLRGGYEQYF.